The entry below gives a single T cell receptor (beta chain) sequence along with its context. Its antigen is not known. This specimen belongs to a study of early T cells in non-severe SARS-CoV-2 infection. Study-wide context: Sequencing of unsorted whole blood was done on bulk RNA, leaving chains unpaired.

The CDR3 loop spans 17 amino acids. Trimming cost V 6 bases and J 4 bases, with 24 bases left between them. Study outcomes and limitations: Anti-spike CD8 responses were favored in VDJdb matching, and private and CD4 specificities were missed.

Unique molecular identifiers (one per individual cDNA molecule) were attached. TCRdb re-derived calls from the 5' RACE reads in MiXCR, one entry per CDR3 protein. Among around 72,000 distinct CDR3 sequences listed, around a tenth were seen once. V gene TRBV12-3 or TRBV12-4 combines with J gene TRBJ2-5; D is perhaps TRBD1 (6 bases). The sample was whole blood, taken at baseline. This TCR derives from an adult who was a healthcare worker with PCR-confirmed SARS-CoV-2 infection or an uninfected control (not recorded which). CDR3 sequence (DNA): TGTGCCAGCAGCCCAGGGGCCCAGGGGTCGATCGCAGAGACCCAGTACTTC. This translates into CASSPGAQGSIAETQYF.